The T cell receptor (beta chain) described here comes from a study of PD-1 blockade in mismatch repair-deficient tumors. Study results and limitations: Rapid post-treatment expansion, then contraction, generally preceding radiologic response, marked tumor-resident clones.

CDR1 and CDR2 from the germline V gene are SQVTM and ANQGSEA. This CDR3 has 14 residues. The V gene lost 4 bases and the J gene lost 2 bases, with 15 bases spanning the gap. All patients were mismatch repair deficient, assessed by either PCR or immunohistochemistry. Three pembrolizumab responders had their TCRs sequenced. Produced via immunoSEQ multiplex PCR; TCRdb's table is partial and in-frame only. The sample has some 27,000 clones; 65% to 85% are singletons. About this clone: Its antigen is as yet unknown.

J is TRBJ2-7 and V is TRBV29-1; possible D gene TRBD1, 5 bases. Here the sequenced sample was PBMCs, taken before pembrolizumab treatment. The TCR sequence derives from an adult with mismatch repair-deficient cancer. CDR3 loop: CSVGPNRKPYEQYF. CDR3 nucleotides: TGCAGCGTTGGGCCTAACAGGAAGCCCTACGAGCAGTACTTC.